This TCR beta chain emerged from a study of shared clonotypes between healthy human individuals. For the study at large: CD4 naive and memory got three plates each, CD8 naive two, CD8 memory one.

Note on this clone: Its antigen remains unknown.

Investigators divided CD4+ cells into CD45RA+ naive and CD45RA-negative memory subsets. The length of the CDR3 is 15 residues. Trimming at V came to 6 bases and at J to 1 base, leaving 9 bases not matched to a gene. Germline V gives CDR1 MNHEY, CDR2 SVGAGI. Study conclusions and caveats: Estimated richness was generally greater in naive than memory subsets.

Clones were read by immunoSEQ multiplex PCR, and TCRdb kept only the in-frame ones, dropping some. The profile shows 850,000 to 1,200,000 clones, 60% to 80% of them singletons. V gene TRBV6-5 combines with J gene TRBJ2-7; 7 bases are shared with TRBD2. Source material: memory CD4+ T cells sorted from blood. As to subset: CD45RA-negative fraction. The receptor was derived from a man between 18 and 29 years old in good health. This CDR3 reads CASSPRTSKSYEQYF. DNA of the CDR3: TGTGCCAGCAGCCCTCGGACTAGTAAATCCTACGAGCAGTACTTC.